What follows is one T cell receptor beta chain and its context. What it binds is unknown. The CDR3 spans 16 residues. Per the germline V gene, CDR1 is LNHNV and CDR2 is YYDKDF (reference sequence). The V and J ends lost 0 bases and 2 bases respectively, with 13 bases between them. This entry comes from a study of T cell repertoires in cytomegalovirus infection. Study-level background: Both CMV infection and a matching HLA type were indicated by public TCR beta signatures. Overall study findings and caveats: Cumulative frequency (of public TCR beta family members) identified carriers of CMV plus the relevant HLA. The ex vivo response was dominated by HLA-C-restricted CMV-specific TCR beta clonotypes.

From the reads, TCRdb called clonotypes with MiXCR, one entry per CDR3 protein. Of 250,000 to 300,000 distinct CDR3 sequences in the sample, approximately 9% were seen once. This TCR was sampled from a human donor in good health (CMV status not recorded). Some clones in this sample may be carry-over from other donors' samples. Sequenced input: PBMCs. The rearrangement links TRBV15 to TRBJ1-1; D unclear. DNA for the CDR3: TGTGCCACCAGCAGAGATAAGGGATTAGTAAACACTGAAGCTTTCTTT. Encoded protein: CATSRDKGLVNTEAFF. The full variable domain, completed using reference TRBV15 and TRBJ1-1, is DAMVIQNPRYQVTQFGKPVTLSCSQTLNHNVMYWYQQKSSQAPKLLFHYYDKDFNNEADTPDNFQSRRPNTSFCFLDIRSPGLGDTAMYLCATSRDKGLVNTEAFFGQGTRLTVV.